Listed below are T cell receptor beta chains from one sample, sequenced in a study of CD8+ T cells in alopecia areata. Sequenced by immunoSEQ multiplex PCR; TCRdb stores in-frame clones only, minus some. The table lists 150,000 to 200,000 clones, 67% of them singletons. Source: CD8+ T cells sorted from blood, taken at week 0. The receptors shown here come from a human donor with alopecia areata. CDR3s include the opening cysteine and the closing phenylalanine or tryptophan. D genes are given only for firm matches. Clone size, where shown, is once, few, many, or a class for clones that have expanded.

d_call j_call v_call clone_size cdr3_nt cdr3_aa
- TRBJ2-1 TRBV7-2 few TGTGCCAGCAGCCTGTGGGGGGACGGGAATGAGCAGTTCTTC CASSLWGDGNEQFF
- TRBJ2-7 TRBV29-1 few TGCAGCGTTATGCACGAGCAGTACTTC CSVMHEQYF
- TRBJ1-5 TRBV5-5 few TGTGCCAGCAGCGAGGGAATCAATCAGCCCCAGCATTTT CASSEGINQPQHF
TRBD1 TRBJ2-3 TRBV5-1 - TGCGCCAGCAGCTTTGGACAGGACGGAAGGGGAGATACGCAGTATTTT CASSFGQDGRGDTQYF
- TRBJ1-2 TRBV19 - TGTGCCACCGCGACAGGCTTATATGGCTACACCTTC CATATGLYGYTF
TRBD2 TRBJ2-2 TRBV9 - TGTGCCAGCCGCGGGAGCTCCGGGGAGCTGTTTTTT CASRGSSGELFF
- TRBJ2-1 TRBV29-1 few TGCAGCGTTGAGGGTTTTCAGCGAGGGTCCTACAATGAGCAGTTCTTC CSVEGFQRGSYNEQFF
- TRBJ2-7 TRBV30 - TGTGCCTGGAGTATGAGGGATTTCTACGAGCAGTACTTC CAWSMRDFYEQYF
- TRBJ2-7 TRBV7-9 - TGTGCCAGCAGCAAGTCAGGGTCAGACTACGAGCAGTACTTC CASSKSGSDYEQYF
- TRBJ1-2 TRBV4-2 - TGTGCCAGTAACCCCGGACTCGGGTCTACTGGCTACACCTTC CASNPGLGSTGYTF
- TRBJ1-1 TRBV12-5 - TGTGCTAGTGGCTCCGGCCTCACTGAAGCTTTCTTT CASGSGLTEAFF
- TRBJ2-7 TRBV2 - TGTGCCAGCAGTAAGTACGAGCAGTACTTC CASSKYEQYF
- TRBJ2-3 TRBV30 - TGTGCCTGGCGCCCGGGATTTTCGGGCACAGATACGCAGTATTTT CAWRPGFSGTDTQYF
- TRBJ2-7 TRBV27 - TGTGCCAGCAAAGGGGCAAACTACGAGCAGTACTTC CASKGANYEQYF
TRBD1 TRBJ1-5 TRBV7-9 few TGTGCCAGCAGCTCGACAGGGAATCTTCAGCCCCAGCATTTT CASSSTGNLQPQHF
TRBD1 TRBJ2-1 TRBV5-6 - TGTGCCAGCAGCTGGGGGACAGGGGGCTCCCATCAGTTCTTC CASSWGTGGSHQFF
- TRBJ1-1 TRBV29-1 - TGCAGCGCTGACACCAACACTGAAGCTTTCTTT CSADTNTEAFF
- TRBJ1-5 TRBV4-1 - TGCGCCAGCAGCCAAGTAGATGTGAGCAATCAGCCCCAGCATTTT CASSQVDVSNQPQHF
- TRBJ1-1 TRBV5-6 - TGTGCCAGCAGCTCCTTCTTAACTGAAGCTTTCTTT CASSSFLTEAFF
- TRBJ2-1 TRBV30 - TGTGCCTGGAGCAAAGCGGAAAACTACAATGAGCAGTTCTTC CAWSKAENYNEQFF
- TRBJ2-3 TRBV5-6 - TGTGCCAGCAGCGCCGGTTTGTCGACGCAGTATTTT CASSAGLSTQYF
TRBD1 TRBJ2-1 TRBV9 - TGTGCCAGCAGCGGAGACGACAGGGGCGGTTGGCTCTACAATGAGCAGTTCTTC CASSGDDRGGWLYNEQFF
TRBD2 TRBJ2-7 TRBV5-1 - TGCGCCAGCAGCTGGGTACTAGCGGGGGACAGCGAGCAGTACTTC CASSWVLAGDSEQYF
TRBD2 TRBJ2-1 TRBV30 few TGTGCCTGGAGTCTAGCGGGGGGATCTCGGTACAATGAGCAGTTCTTC CAWSLAGGSRYNEQFF
TRBD1 TRBJ1-6 TRBV7-9 - TGTGCCAGCAGCTCCGGGACAGCGGATTCACCCCTCCACTTT CASSSGTADSPLHF
- TRBJ2-3 TRBV4-1 - TGCGCCAGCAGCCAAGATGGAGGAGGGGCGGTAGATACGCAGTATTTT CASSQDGGGAVDTQYF
- TRBJ2-1 TRBV6-5 - TGTGCCAGCATCCAGGGCAATGAGCAGTTCTTC CASIQGNEQFF
TRBD2 TRBJ2-5 TRBV6-6 - TGTGCCAGCAGCTCACTAGCGGGGGGAATTCGAGAGACCCAGTACTTC CASSSLAGGIRETQYF
TRBD1 TRBJ2-7 TRBV7-9 - TGTGCCAGCAGCCCGTCGGGGACAGGCACGGGTGAGCAGTACTTC CASSPSGTGTGEQYF
TRBD1 TRBJ1-6 TRBV5-6 - TGTGCCAGCAGCTCAGGACAGGAGTCGAGCTCCTATAATTCACCCCTCCACTTT CASSSGQESSSYNSPLHF
- TRBJ2-4 TRBV5-6 once TGTGCCAGCAGCCCCCAGGGTTCCAAAAACATTCAGTACTTC CASSPQGSKNIQYF